This entry lists 29 T cell receptor beta chains sequenced from one sample in a study of T-cell reconstitution after alpha-beta-depleted transplantation in children. The TCRbeta library incorporated unique molecular identifiers. MiXCR, run by TCRdb on the PCR reads, gives a single entry per CDR3 protein. The sample has hundreds of thousands of distinct CDR3 sequences, roughly 7.7% seen once; the top ten hold about 6.4%. The specimen was PBMCs, mostly from graft donor cells, collected 180 days after TCRalphabeta/CD19-depleted stem cell transplant. Every receptor here comes from a male patient younger than 18 who had a stem cell transplant for acute lymphoblastic leukemia, so the T cells may come from the graft donor.

This clonotype was picked up many times. This rearrangement joins TRBV19 to TRBJ2-5, with unresolved D. V shed 2 bases and J shed 2 bases, with 15 bases lying between them. This CDR3 contains 16 residues. Germline loops: CDR1 LNHDA, CDR2 SQIVND (reference sequence). The CDR3 DNA follows: TGTGCCAGTAGTATAAAGCTGGGGAAGGGACAAGAGACCCAGTACTTC. It is translated as CASSIKLGKGQETQYF.

This clonotype was recorded at least ten times. This rearrangement joins TRBV3-1 to TRBJ2-7; 14 bases agree with TRBD2. Looked up from germline, CDR1 is LGHDT and CDR2 is YNNKEL (reference sequence). V shed 3 bases, J shed 4 bases, and the junction held 2 bases outside the gene matches. This CDR3 comprises 15 residues. The CDR3 is CASSQGLAGAYEQYF. Written as DNA, the CDR3 is TGTGCCAGCAGCCAGGGACTAGCGGGAGCATACGAGCAGTACTTC.

This clonotype was seen at least ten times. The chain links TRBV7-8 to TRBJ2-1, with D unresolved. The CDR3 runs 15 residues. Germline-derived CDR1 and CDR2 are SGHVS and FQNEAQ. V gave up 5 bases and J gave up 4 bases, with 15 bases separating them. CDR3 protein: CASSTQSFFYNEQFF. In nucleotides, the CDR3 is TGTGCCAGCAGCACTCAGAGCTTTTTTTACAATGAGCAGTTCTTC. Using reference TRBV7-8 and TRBJ2-1 for the parts outside the CDR3, the full variable domain is GAGVSQSPRYKVAKRGQDVALRCDPISGHVSLFWYQQALGQGPEFLTYFQNEAQLDKSGLPSDRFFAERPEGSVSTLKIQRTQQEDSAVYLCASSTQSFFYNEQFFGPGTRLTVL.

The rearrangement links TRBV2 to TRBJ2-7, with 10 bases identical to TRBD2. The germline V gene encodes CDR1 SNHLY and CDR2 FYNNEI. V was pared by 8 bases and J by 1 base, with 8 bases of the junction left unmatched. There are 15 residues in the CDR3. In DNA form, the CDR3 reads TGTGCCAGCGGAAGGGAGCGGGGGGGTTCCTACGAGCAGTACTTC. Translating gives CASGRERGGSYEQYF.

This clonotype was seen at least ten times. This chain connects TRBV6-2 or TRBV6-3 to TRBJ2-1, with 9 bases lining up with TRBD2. V gave up 5 bases and J gave up 5 bases; unmatched junction bases: 10. The CDR3 has 16 amino acids. The germline gives CDR1 MNHEY, CDR2 SVGEGT. The CDR3 region is CASSPHLAGRNNEQFF. In DNA, the CDR3 is TGTGCCAGCAGTCCCCATCTAGCGGGGAGAAACAATGAGCAGTTCTTC.

At least ten counts were recorded for this clonotype. The J gene is TRBJ2-1, the V gene TRBV19, with 14 bases identical to TRBD2. Germline values: CDR1 LNHDA, CDR2 SQIVND (reference sequence). V shed 8 bases, J shed 8 bases, and the junction held 11 bases outside the gene matches. The CDR3 length is 16 residues. The CDR3 is CASAPTSGGALHEQFF. DNA for the CDR3: TGTGCCAGTGCCCCGACTAGCGGGGGGGCCCTGCATGAGCAGTTCTTC. The full variable domain, with the rest looked up from reference TRBV19 and TRBJ2-1, is DGGITQSPKYLFRKEGQNVTLSCEQNLNHDAMYWYRQDPGQGLRLIYYSQIVNDFQKGDIAEGYSVSREKKESFPLTVTSAQKNPTAFYLCASAPTSGGALHEQFFGPGTRLTVL.

In this sample, this clonotype turned up many times. CDR3 in DNA: TGTGCCAGCAGCTTGGACAGGGCCATGAACACTGAAGCTTTCTTT. This sequence encodes CASSLDRAMNTEAFF. The rearrangement uses TRBV7-3 and TRBJ1-1; 8 bases map to TRBD1. This CDR3 has 15 residues. V dropped 3 bases and J dropped 0; count of bases not matched to a gene: 3. Germline lookup yields CDR1 SGHTA and CDR2 FQGTGA.

The chain uses TRBV15 and TRBJ2-7; D could derive from TRBD1 or TRBD2 (5 bases each). Germline V gives CDR1 LNHNV, CDR2 YYDKDF (reference sequence). Trimming removed 0 bases at V and 7 bases at J, with 10 bases between. This CDR3 is 13 amino acids long. The CDR3 spells CATSRDREGEQYF. The CDR3 nucleotides read TGTGCCACCAGCAGAGATAGAGAGGGGGAGCAGTACTTC.

This clonotype was seen repeatedly, ten times or more. The chain uses TRBV28 and TRBJ2-2; 9 bases are a match to TRBD1. Germline values: CDR1 MDHEN, CDR2 SYDVKM. V gave up 1 base and J gave up 5 bases; unmatched junction bases: 2. The CDR3 totals 15 residues. The CDR3 region is CASSLLGQGTGELFF. The CDR3, as DNA: TGTGCCAGCAGTTTATTGGGACAGGGAACCGGGGAGCTGTTTTTT.

This clonotype occurred many times. The genes are TRBV5-1 and TRBJ2-1; 7 bases fit TRBD1. CDR3 size: 14 residues. From germline, CDR1 is SGHRS and CDR2 YFSETQ. With V trimmed by 9 bases and J by 6 bases, 12 bases remained unmatched. The CDR3 nucleotides are TGCGCCACTCGGGACAGCCCGAGGGGCAATGAGCAGTTCTTC. It translates to CATRDSPRGNEQFF.

The table lists this clonotype with many counts. The chain couples TRBV9 to TRBJ2-2; D gene unclear. This CDR3 comprises 16 residues. The germline gives CDR1 SGDLS, CDR2 YYNGEE. V lost 0 bases and J 1 base, leaving 10 bases between the germline ends. In DNA form, the CDR3 reads TGTGCCAGCAGCGTAGTTGGCAGAATGAACACCGGGGAGCTGTTTTTT. Amino acids: CASSVVGRMNTGELFF.

This clonotype came up many times. The chain uses TRBV6-6 and TRBJ2-5; D is perhaps TRBD2 (6 bases). This CDR3 is 13 amino acids long. The germline gives CDR1 MNHNY, CDR2 SVGAGI (reference sequence). The CDR3 coding sequence is TGTGTCGCCCGGGCTAGTGGGAGGGAGACCCAGTACTTC. Protein product: CVARASGRETQYF.

This clonotype was seen ten or more times. The V call is TRBV2, the J call TRBJ2-7, with no clear D. The CDR3 has 10 amino acids. Trimming cost V 9 bases and J 5 bases, with 8 bases left between them. The germline gives CDR1 SNHLY, CDR2 FYNNEI. The CDR3 DNA sequence: TGTGCCAGTTATGAAGACGAGCAGTACTTC. Amino acids: CASYEDEQYF. Filled out from reference TRBV2 and TRBJ2-7, the complete variable domain reads EPEVTQTPSHQVTQMGQEVILRCVPISNHLYFYWYRQILGQKVEFLVSFYNNEISEKSEIFDDQFSVERPDGSNFTLKIRSTKLEDSAMYFCASYEDEQYFGPGTRLTVT.

This clonotype has a count of ten or more. The chain has TRBV6-2 or TRBV6-3 and TRBJ2-7; 10 bases fit TRBD2. V gave up 0 bases and J gave up 6 bases; unmatched junction bases: 2. CDR3 length: 14 amino acids. The germline gives CDR1 MNHEY, CDR2 SVGEGT. The CDR3 loop is CASSYSPSGSEQYF. The CDR3 region has the DNA TGTGCCAGCAGTTACTCGCCTAGCGGGAGCGAGCAGTACTTC.

This clonotype was counted ten times or more. V and J are TRBV29-1 and TRBJ2-2, with a tentative D call TRBD1 (5 bases). V was pared by 5 bases and J by 7 bases, with 8 bases between. Germline V gives CDR1 SQVTM, CDR2 ANQGSEA. There are 11 residues in the CDR3. The CDR3 bases are TGCAGCGTTCTAGGGGTCGGGGAGCTGTTTTTT. It translates to CSVLGVGELFF.

This clonotype has ten or more counts. The chain recombines TRBV24-1 with TRBJ1-5; no firm D call. This CDR3 region has 13 residues. CDR1 KGHDR and CDR2 SFDVKD come from the germline V gene. Between the trimmed V and J ends, which lost 1 base and 4 bases, there was a span of 4 bases. Here the CDR3 DNA reads TGTGCCACCAGTGATTTTACAAATCAGCCCCAGCATTTT. Translation: CATSDFTNQPQHF.

This clonotype was observed a few times. The chain couples TRBV24-1 to TRBJ2-4; no reliable D call. Trimming cost V 6 bases and J 3 bases, with 14 bases left between them. The CDR3 has 15 amino acids. Germline V CDR1 and CDR2: KGHDR, SFDVKD. In DNA form, the CDR3 reads TGTGCCACCAGTTCTACGGGCCATTTCAAAAACATTCAGTACTTC. Translated: CATSSTGHFKNIQYF.

Many counts were recorded for this clonotype. V and J are TRBV29-1 and TRBJ2-1; unclear D gene. The germline gives CDR1 SQVTM, CDR2 ANQGSEA. The CDR3 length is 12 residues. V was clipped by 6 bases and J by 1 base, with 7 bases between them. In DNA, the CDR3 is TGCAGCGTGACGCTATCCTACAATGAGCAGTTCTTC. Translation: CSVTLSYNEQFF.

This clonotype was seen many times. The J gene is TRBJ1-2, the V gene TRBV19; D might be TRBD1 (5 bases). The germline CDR1 and CDR2 sequences are LNHDA and SQIVND (reference sequence). The CDR3 is 14 residues long. V was pared by 1 base and J by 8 bases, with 14 bases between. CDR3 coding DNA: TGTGCCAGTAGTATAGGCGCAGGGATGACCGGCTACACCTTC. Its protein is CASSIGAGMTGYTF.

This chain uses TRBV6-9 with TRBJ2-5, with D possibly matching TRBD2 (6 bases). The CDR3 extends over 15 amino acids. Germline lookup yields CDR1 MNHGY and CDR2 SVAAGI. V dropped 9 bases and J dropped 5 bases, with 22 bases sitting between them. The CDR3: CARDQLPGTQETQYF. The CDR3, as DNA: TGTGCCAGGGACCAACTTCCCGGGACTCAGGAGACCCAGTACTTC.

This clonotype was observed many times. The chain uses TRBV7-2 and TRBJ2-3; 9 bases are a match to TRBD2. V shed 5 bases, J shed 6 bases, and the junction held 6 bases outside the gene matches. This CDR3 has 14 residues. Looked up from germline, CDR1 is SGHTA and CDR2 is FQGNSA. CDR3 bases: TGTGCCAGCAGCCCAGGGACTAGCATCGATACGCAGTATTTT. Translated, it gives CASSPGTSIDTQYF.

This clonotype was picked up many times. The chain joins TRBV20-1 to TRBJ2-7, with 10 nucleotides matching TRBD2. V gave up 2 bases and J gave up 5 bases; unmatched junction bases: 6. The CDR3 covers 14 residues. Germline V gene lookup returns CDR1 DFQATT and CDR2 SNEGSKA (reference sequence). The CDR3 protein is CSARLLLAGNEQYF. The CDR3 nucleotides read TGCAGTGCTAGACTCCTACTAGCGGGGAACGAGCAGTACTTC.

This clonotype was detected many times. The chain carries TRBV12-3 or TRBV12-4 and TRBJ2-7; TRBD2 aligns across 8 bases. The ends lost 5 bases at V and 4 bases at J; junction bases unmatched: 10. The CDR3 extends over 15 amino acids. CDR3 amino acids: CASSASVSSGYEQYF. For the CDR3, the DNA is TGTGCCAGCAGTGCCTCGGTTTCTAGCGGGTACGAGCAGTACTTC.

In this sample, this clonotype turned up many times. The chain links TRBV29-1 to TRBJ1-2; 8 nucleotides match TRBD1. The CDR3 length is 11 residues. V lost 4 bases and J lost 5; bases outside the gene matches: 0. Germline V gives CDR1 SQVTM, CDR2 ANQGSEA. For the CDR3, the DNA is TGCAGCGTTGGACAGGGGTATGGCTACACCTTC. Translated: CSVGQGYGYTF. Full variable domain (missing parts from reference TRBV29-1 and TRBJ1-2): SAVISQKPSRDICQRGTSLTIQCQVDSQVTMMFWYRQQPGQSLTLIATANQGSEATYESGFVIDKFPISRPNLTFSTLTVSNMSPEDSSIYLCSVGQGYGYTFGSGTRLTVV.

This clonotype was detected many times. The chain carries TRBV12-3 or TRBV12-4 and TRBJ2-5; 8 bases line up with TRBD2. V lost 5 bases and J lost 4; bases outside the gene matches: 12. The CDR3 totals 16 residues. The CDR3 coding sequence is TGTGCCAGCAGTCCCCTCGGGAGGGAGGGCAGAGAGACCCAGTACTTC. It translates to CASSPLGREGRETQYF.

In its sample, this clonotype was seen many times. The V and J genes are TRBV12-3 or TRBV12-4 and TRBJ1-5, with a possible D match to TRBD1 (5 bases). The CDR3 has 13 residues. V was pared by 6 bases and J by 6 bases, with 12 bases between. CDR3 residues: CASSLRGSQPQHF. CDR3 bases: TGTGCCAGCAGCTTAAGGGGATCTCAGCCCCAGCATTTT.

At least ten counts were recorded for this clonotype. This chain links TRBV2 with TRBJ2-2, with a tentative D call TRBD1 (5 bases). Germline CDR1 is SNHLY and CDR2 is FYNNEI. The CDR3 runs to 11 residues. Trimming removed 6 bases at V and 7 bases at J, with 6 bases between. CDR3 sequence (DNA): TGTGCCAGCAGAGGGGACGGGGAGCTGTTTTTT. Protein: CASRGDGELFF.

The chain links TRBV18 to TRBJ2-7; 10 positions match TRBD1. The CDR3 spans 16 residues. Germline V gene lookup returns CDR1 KGHSH and CDR2 LQKENI. V lost 3 bases and J lost 2; bases outside the gene matches: 7. The CDR3 coding sequence is TGTGCCAGCTCACCGAGAAGGACAGGGGGGCCCTACGAGCAGTACTTC. Translation gives CASSPRRTGGPYEQYF. Variable domain in full (rest from reference TRBV18 and TRBJ2-7): NAGVMQNPRHLVRRRGQEARLRCSPMKGHSHVYWYRQLPEEGLKFMVYLQKENIIDESGMPKERFSAEFPKEGPSILRIQQVVRGDSAAYFCASSPRRTGGPYEQYFGPGTRLTVT.

This clonotype was seen repeatedly, ten times or more. The gene calls are TRBV12-3 or TRBV12-4 and TRBJ2-1, with D possibly TRBD2 on 5 matching bases. The CDR3 sequence is 13 residues long. V was pared by 3 bases and J by 9 bases, with 12 bases between. The CDR3 coding sequence is TGTGCCAGCAGTTTGGAGGTTTACGCTGAGCAGTTCTTC. It specifies CASSLEVYAEQFF.